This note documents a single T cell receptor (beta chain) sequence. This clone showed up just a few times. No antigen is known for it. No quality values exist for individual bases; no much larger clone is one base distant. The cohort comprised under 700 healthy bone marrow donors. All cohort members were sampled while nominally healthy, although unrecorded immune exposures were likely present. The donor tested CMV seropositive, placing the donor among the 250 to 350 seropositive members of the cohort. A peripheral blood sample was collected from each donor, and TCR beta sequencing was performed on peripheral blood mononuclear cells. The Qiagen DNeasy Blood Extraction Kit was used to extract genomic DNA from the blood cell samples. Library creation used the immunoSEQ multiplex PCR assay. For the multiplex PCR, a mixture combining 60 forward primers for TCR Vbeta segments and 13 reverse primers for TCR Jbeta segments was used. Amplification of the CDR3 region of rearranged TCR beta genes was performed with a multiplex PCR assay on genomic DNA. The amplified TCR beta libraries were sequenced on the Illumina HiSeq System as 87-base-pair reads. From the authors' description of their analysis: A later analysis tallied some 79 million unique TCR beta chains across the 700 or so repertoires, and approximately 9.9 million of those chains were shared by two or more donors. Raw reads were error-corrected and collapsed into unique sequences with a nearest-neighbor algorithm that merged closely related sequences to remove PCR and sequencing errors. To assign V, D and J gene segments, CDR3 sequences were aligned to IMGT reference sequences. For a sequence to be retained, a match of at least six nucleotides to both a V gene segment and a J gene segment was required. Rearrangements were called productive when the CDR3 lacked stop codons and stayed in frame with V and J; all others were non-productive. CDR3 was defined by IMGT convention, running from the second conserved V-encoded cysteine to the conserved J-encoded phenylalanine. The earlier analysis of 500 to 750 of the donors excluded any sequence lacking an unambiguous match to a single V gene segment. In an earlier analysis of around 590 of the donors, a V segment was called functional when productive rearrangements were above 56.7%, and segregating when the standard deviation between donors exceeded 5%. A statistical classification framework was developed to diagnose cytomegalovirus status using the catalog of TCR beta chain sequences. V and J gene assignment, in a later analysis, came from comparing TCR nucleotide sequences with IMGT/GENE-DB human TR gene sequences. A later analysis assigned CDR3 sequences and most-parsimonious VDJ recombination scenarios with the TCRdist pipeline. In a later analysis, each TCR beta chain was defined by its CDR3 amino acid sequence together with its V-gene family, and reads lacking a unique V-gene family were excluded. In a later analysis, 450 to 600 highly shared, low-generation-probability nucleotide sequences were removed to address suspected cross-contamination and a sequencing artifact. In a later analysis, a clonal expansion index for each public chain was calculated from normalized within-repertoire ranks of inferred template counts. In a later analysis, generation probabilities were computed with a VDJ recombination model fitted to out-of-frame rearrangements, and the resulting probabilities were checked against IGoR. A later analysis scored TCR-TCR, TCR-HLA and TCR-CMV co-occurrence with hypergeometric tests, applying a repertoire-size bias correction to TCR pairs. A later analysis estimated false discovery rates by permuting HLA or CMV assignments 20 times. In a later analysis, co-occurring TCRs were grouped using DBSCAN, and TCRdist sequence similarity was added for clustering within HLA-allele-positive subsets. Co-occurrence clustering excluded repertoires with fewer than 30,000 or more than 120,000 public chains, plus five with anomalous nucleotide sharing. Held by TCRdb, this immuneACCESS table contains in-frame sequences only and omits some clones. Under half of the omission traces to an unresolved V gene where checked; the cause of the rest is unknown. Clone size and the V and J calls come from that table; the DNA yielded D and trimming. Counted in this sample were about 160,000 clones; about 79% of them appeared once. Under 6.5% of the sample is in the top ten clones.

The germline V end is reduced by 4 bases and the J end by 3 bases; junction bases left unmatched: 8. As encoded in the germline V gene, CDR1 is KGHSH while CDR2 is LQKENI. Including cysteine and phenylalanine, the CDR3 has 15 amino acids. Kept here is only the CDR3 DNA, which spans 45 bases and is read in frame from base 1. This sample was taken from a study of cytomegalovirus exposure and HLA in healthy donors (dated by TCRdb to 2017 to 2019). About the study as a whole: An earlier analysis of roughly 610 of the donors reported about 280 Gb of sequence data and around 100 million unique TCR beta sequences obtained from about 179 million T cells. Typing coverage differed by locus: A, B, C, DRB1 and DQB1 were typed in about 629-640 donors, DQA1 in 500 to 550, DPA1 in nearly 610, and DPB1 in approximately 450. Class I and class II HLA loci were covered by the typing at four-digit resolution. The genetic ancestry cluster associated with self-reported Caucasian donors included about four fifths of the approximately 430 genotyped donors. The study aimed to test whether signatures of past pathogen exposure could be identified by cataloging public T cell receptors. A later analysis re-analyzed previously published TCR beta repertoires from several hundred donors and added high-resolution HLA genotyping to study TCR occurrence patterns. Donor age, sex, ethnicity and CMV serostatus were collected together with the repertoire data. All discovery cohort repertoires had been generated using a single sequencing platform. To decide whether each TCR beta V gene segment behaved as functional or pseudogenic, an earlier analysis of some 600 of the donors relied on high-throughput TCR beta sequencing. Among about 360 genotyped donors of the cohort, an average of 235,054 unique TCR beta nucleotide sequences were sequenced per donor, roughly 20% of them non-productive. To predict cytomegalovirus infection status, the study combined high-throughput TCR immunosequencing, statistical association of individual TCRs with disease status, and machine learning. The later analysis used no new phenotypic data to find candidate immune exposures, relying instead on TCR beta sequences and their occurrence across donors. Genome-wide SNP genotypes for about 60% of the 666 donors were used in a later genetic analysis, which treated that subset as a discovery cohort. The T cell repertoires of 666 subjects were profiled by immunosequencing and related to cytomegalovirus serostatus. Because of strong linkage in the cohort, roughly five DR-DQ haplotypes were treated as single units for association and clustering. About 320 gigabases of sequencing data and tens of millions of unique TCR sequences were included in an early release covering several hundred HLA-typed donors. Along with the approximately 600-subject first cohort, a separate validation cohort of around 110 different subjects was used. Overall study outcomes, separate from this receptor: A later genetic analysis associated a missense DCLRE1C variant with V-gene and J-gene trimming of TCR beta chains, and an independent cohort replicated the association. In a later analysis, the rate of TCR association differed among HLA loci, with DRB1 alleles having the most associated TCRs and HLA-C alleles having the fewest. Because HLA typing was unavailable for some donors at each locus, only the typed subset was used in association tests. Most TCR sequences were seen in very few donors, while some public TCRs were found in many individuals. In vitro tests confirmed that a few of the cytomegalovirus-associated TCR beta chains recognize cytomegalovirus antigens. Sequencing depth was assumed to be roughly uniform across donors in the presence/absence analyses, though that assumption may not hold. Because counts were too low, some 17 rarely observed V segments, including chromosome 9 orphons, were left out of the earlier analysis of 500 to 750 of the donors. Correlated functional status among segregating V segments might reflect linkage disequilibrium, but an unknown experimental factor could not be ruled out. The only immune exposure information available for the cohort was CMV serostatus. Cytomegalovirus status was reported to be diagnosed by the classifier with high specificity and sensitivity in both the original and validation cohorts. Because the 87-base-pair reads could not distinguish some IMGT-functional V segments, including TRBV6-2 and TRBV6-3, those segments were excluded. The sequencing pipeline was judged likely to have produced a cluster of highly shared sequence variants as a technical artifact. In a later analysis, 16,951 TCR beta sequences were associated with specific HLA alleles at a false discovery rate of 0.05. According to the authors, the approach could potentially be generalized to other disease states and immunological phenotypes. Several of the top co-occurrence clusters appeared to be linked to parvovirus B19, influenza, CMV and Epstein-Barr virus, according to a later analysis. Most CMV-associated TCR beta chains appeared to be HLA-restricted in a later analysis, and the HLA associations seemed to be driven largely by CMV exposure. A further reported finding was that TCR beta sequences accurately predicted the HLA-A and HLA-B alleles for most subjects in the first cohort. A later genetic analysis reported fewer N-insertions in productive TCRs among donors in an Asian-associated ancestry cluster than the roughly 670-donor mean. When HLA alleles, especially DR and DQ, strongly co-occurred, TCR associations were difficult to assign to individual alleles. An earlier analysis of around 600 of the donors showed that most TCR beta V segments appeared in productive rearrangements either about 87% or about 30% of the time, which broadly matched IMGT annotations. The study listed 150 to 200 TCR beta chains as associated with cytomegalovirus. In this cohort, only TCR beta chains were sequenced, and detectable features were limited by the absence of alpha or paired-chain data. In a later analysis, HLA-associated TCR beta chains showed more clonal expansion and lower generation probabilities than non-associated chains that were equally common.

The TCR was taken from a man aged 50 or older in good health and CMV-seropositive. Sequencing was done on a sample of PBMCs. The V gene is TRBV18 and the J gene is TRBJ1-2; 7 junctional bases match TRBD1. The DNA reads TGTGCCAGCTCACAAACAGGGGCAGGGGACTATGGCTACACCTTC. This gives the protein CASSQTGAGDYGYTF.